This T cell receptor beta chain is drawn from a study of T cells in Graves' hyperthyroidism and ophthalmopathy. Study background: Peripheral blood draws took place at initial diagnosis, ahead of any treatment.

This CDR3 contains 14 residues. Trimming stripped 4 bases from V and 1 base from J, with 11 bases between. The germline V gene encodes CDR1 SGHAT and CDR2 FQNNGV. This clonotype was seen at least ten times. What it recognizes is unknown. Ophthalmopathy patients had moderate-to-severe active disease, CAS ≥3, NOSPECS ≥4, and disease duration under 3 months. Exclusion of patients followed from uncontrolled infection, other autoimmune disease, pregnancy or lactation. It was RNA transcripts that yielded the amplified TCR beta CDR3 regions. Initially, a first-round RT-PCR of the TCR CDR3 employed the HTBI primer set. TCRdb called the multiplex PCR reads again in MiXCR, with one record for every CDR3 protein. The sample records 330,000 or so distinct CDR3 sequences, 15% to 20% being singletons. Study-level findings and limits: Most clonotypes expanded in the thyroid (above 0.001) were also present in blood.

The rearrangement joins TRBV11-2 to TRBJ2-7; no firm D call. This receptor was identified in a woman aged 40 to 55 with Graves' ophthalmopathy. Material: blood. CDR3 DNA sequence: TGTGCCAGCAGCTACGCTGGCGGATCCTACGAGCAGTACTTC. Translating it yields CASSYAGGSYEQYF. Full variable domain (missing parts from reference TRBV11-2 and TRBJ2-7): EAGVAQSPRYKIIEKRQSVAFWCNPISGHATLYWYQQILGQGPKLLIQFQNNGVVDDSQLPKDRFSAERLKGVDSTLKIQPAKLEDSAVYLCASSYAGGSYEQYFGPGTRLTVT.